Listed below are T cell receptor beta chains from one sample, sequenced in a study of blood T cell repertoires in COVID-19. The protocol was immunoSEQ multiplex PCR, while the TCRdb copy is restricted to in-frame clones and leaves out a portion. Among fewer than 250,000 clones, 65% to 85% were seen once, and the ten largest hold 5.5% to 7.5%. Specimen: PBMCs or T cells enriched from blood (not recorded which). Receptor source: a middle-aged woman who had recovered from COVID-19. CDR3s include the opening cysteine and the closing phenylalanine or tryptophan. D genes are given only for firm matches. Size is omitted from some rows. Given values are once, few, many or a class for expanded clones.

TGTGCCAGCAGCTTGAAAGAGGTGAACACTGAAGCTTTCTTT	CASSLKEVNTEAFF	TRBV5-8	-	TRBJ1-1	-
TGTGCCAGCAGCTACCAGCGGAGCTCCTACAATGAGCAGTTCTTC	CASSYQRSSYNEQFF	TRBV7-3	few	TRBJ2-1	-
TGTGCCAGCAGCTTGCGGACAGGTTCGACTTTCTTT	CASSLRTGSTFF	TRBV7-2	-	TRBJ1-1	TRBD1
TGCGCCAGCAGCCAAACCCAAACTAGAGACCAAGGTGAGCAGTACTTC	CASSQTQTRDQGEQYF	TRBV4-1	-	TRBJ2-7	-
TGTGCCAGTAGTTCCGGGACTCTGGAAAAACTGTTTTTT	CASSSGTLEKLFF	TRBV19	many	TRBJ1-4	-
TGTGCCAGCAGTTCCCCGGGACAGAGATTTCTCAATGAGCAGTTCTTC	CASSSPGQRFLNEQFF	TRBV7-9	-	TRBJ2-1	TRBD1
TGTGCCAGTTCACCCCGGGCCTTCACCGGGGACACTGAAGCTTTCTTT	CASSPRAFTGDTEAFF	TRBV18	once	TRBJ1-1	-
TGTGCCAGCAGCAGGGGGGGTAACACCGGGGAGCTGTTTTTT	CASSRGGNTGELFF	TRBV5-4	-	TRBJ2-2	-
TGTGCCAGCAGCTTAGGGGGGACAGGGCGGCCCGGAAACACCATATATTTT	CASSLGGTGRPGNTIYF	TRBV11-2	once	TRBJ1-3	TRBD1
TGCAGCGTTCGAATGGCAGGGGGCGTCTATGGCTACACCTTC	CSVRMAGGVYGYTF	TRBV29-1	-	TRBJ1-2	TRBD1
TGCGCCAGCAGCCAGGCCGGGACAGGGATAAACTATGGCTACACCTTC	CASSQAGTGINYGYTF	TRBV4-3	-	TRBJ1-2	TRBD1
TGTGCCAGCAGCTTAGAGAATGGAGGCCAAGAGACCCAGTACTTC	CASSLENGGQETQYF	TRBV7-2	-	TRBJ2-5	-
TGCGCCAGCAGCGGTCCGGGATTAGAGGAAAAACTGTTTTTT	CASSGPGLEEKLFF	TRBV10-2	-	TRBJ1-4	-
TGTGCCAGCAGCGCCTCGACGGCTACAGGAGGCTACACCTTC	CASSASTATGGYTF	TRBV7-9	once	TRBJ1-2	-
TGTGCCATCAGTCCCCACGAAGGAGGGGCTGGGGCCAACGTCCTGACTTTC	CAISPHEGGAGANVLTF	TRBV10-3	-	TRBJ2-6	-
TGTGCCAGCCGTAGGTGGAGAGGGGAGACCCAGTACTTC	CASRRWRGETQYF	TRBV7-8	-	TRBJ2-5	-
TGCGCCAGCAGTGAGAGACAGGGGCCGATGAACACTGAAGCTTTCTTT	CASSERQGPMNTEAFF	TRBV10-1	once	TRBJ1-1	TRBD1
TGTGCCTGGAGTGTGCGGGGGGGAAACATTCAGTACTTC	CAWSVRGGNIQYF	TRBV30	-	TRBJ2-4	TRBD2
TGTGCCAGCAGTTCCTTGGGGGGGGAAAAACTGTTTTTT	CASSSLGGEKLFF	TRBV2	-	TRBJ1-4	-
TGTGCCAGTAGTATATGGGGCGGGGGTGGCTACACCTTC	CASSIWGGGGYTF	TRBV19	-	TRBJ1-2	-
TGTGCCAGTAGCACTTGGGGCCCCACAGATACGCAGTATTTT	CASSTWGPTDTQYF	TRBV19	once	TRBJ2-3	-
TGTGCCAGCAGTGAAATAGGGGGTCAGCCCCAGCATTTT	CASSEIGGQPQHF	TRBV6-1	-	TRBJ1-5	-
TGTGCCTGGAGCAAAACCGGGTTTAATTTAATTTCACCCCTCCACTTT	CAWSKTGFNLISPLHF	TRBV30	-	TRBJ1-6	-
TGCAGTGCTAGGTCCACCTACGAGCAGTACTTC	CSARSTYEQYF	TRBV20-1	-	TRBJ2-7	-
TGTGCCAGTAGTATCTCTAAGGCCGGGAGAGAGACCCAGTACTTC	CASSISKAGRETQYF	TRBV19	-	TRBJ2-5	-
TGTGCCAGCAGCCTGGGCGGGGTAAATGCCGGGGAGCTGTTTTTT	CASSLGGVNAGELFF	TRBV7-3	-	TRBJ2-2	-
TGTGCCAGCAGTTGGATCTCAGGGGGTGAAGCCTACGAGCAGTACTTC	CASSWISGGEAYEQYF	TRBV6-5	-	TRBJ2-7	TRBD1
TGTGCCACCAGTGATCCCGGGCCGGGGCGGGGAACAGATACGCAGTATTTT	CATSDPGPGRGTDTQYF	TRBV24-1	-	TRBJ2-3	-
TGTGCCAGCAGTCCGACTAGCGGGAGGAGCACAGATACGCAGTATTTT	CASSPTSGRSTDTQYF	TRBV9	-	TRBJ2-3	TRBD2
TGTGCCAGCAGGGACAGTCGAAGCTCCTACGAGCAGTACTTC	CASRDSRSSYEQYF	TRBV28	-	TRBJ2-7	-
TGTGCCAGCAGCTGGATGGGGCCCGGGGCCAACGTCCTGACTTTC	CASSWMGPGANVLTF	TRBV5-4	-	TRBJ2-6	-
TGTGCCACCAGCATCGGTTTAGCGAATGAGCAGTTCTTC	CATSIGLANEQFF	TRBV15	-	TRBJ2-1	-
TGTGCCAGTAGGATCGACAGGGGCCAACCGAACACTGAAGCTTTCTTT	CASRIDRGQPNTEAFF	TRBV19	-	TRBJ1-1	TRBD1
TGTGCCAGCTCCCTAAAGCAGTACTTC	CASSLKQYF	TRBV28	few	TRBJ2-5	-
TGTGCCAGCAGTCCACAGGGATGGGGGGCCAACGTCCTGACTTTC	CASSPQGWGANVLTF	TRBV28	-	TRBJ2-6	-
TGTGCCAGCAGCTTATCCGGACAACTCACTGAAGCTTTCTTT	CASSLSGQLTEAFF	TRBV7-9	once	TRBJ1-1	-
TGCGCCAGCAGGAGGGGGAAAGAAAAAGTTTACAATGAGCAGTTCTTC	CASRRGKEKVYNEQFF	TRBV10-1	-	TRBJ2-1	-
TGTGCCAGCAGCTCCGTCCGTGATTCACCCCTCCACTTT	CASSSVRDSPLHF	TRBV7-9	-	TRBJ1-6	-
TGTGCCAGCTCGGGGGGCGGAGTCAATGAGCAGTTCTTC	CASSGGGVNEQFF	TRBV2	-	TRBJ2-1	-
TGTGCCAGCATAGGGAGTCCTAGCACAGATACGCAGTATTTT	CASIGSPSTDTQYF	TRBV2	-	TRBJ2-3	-
TGTGCCAGCAGCTCCGAATCGGATGGCTACACCTTC	CASSSESDGYTF	TRBV9	-	TRBJ1-2	-
TGTGCCAGCAGTGCCGTGACGGGGGTTGGCCCCCTCCACTTT	CASSAVTGVGPLHF	TRBV27	once	TRBJ1-6	-
TGCGCCAGCACCATTACCGTTAGACAGAACACCGGGGAGCTGTTTTTT	CASTITVRQNTGELFF	TRBV5-1	-	TRBJ2-2	-
TGTGCCAGTAGTACGGGACAGGGGACTACTCTGAACACTGAAGCTTTCTTT	CASSTGQGTTLNTEAFF	TRBV19	-	TRBJ1-1	TRBD1
TGCGCCAGCAGTAATGCGGGGAGTGGGGAGCAGTACTTC	CASSNAGSGEQYF	TRBV5-1	-	TRBJ2-7	-
TGTGCCAGCAGCCTCAGGAGACAGGGAATGGGGAACTATGGCTACACCTTC	CASSLRRQGMGNYGYTF	TRBV3-1/TRBV3-2	-	TRBJ1-2	TRBD1
TGTGCCAGCAGTTCCCCTTACACTGAAGCTTTCTTT	CASSSPYTEAFF	TRBV12-3/TRBV12-4	-	TRBJ1-1	-
TGTGCCAGCCAAAGCTTAGAGCGGGAGATGGGAAAAGAGACCCAGTACTTC	CASQSLEREMGKETQYF	TRBV7-6	-	TRBJ2-5	TRBD2
TGCGCCAGCAGCGCTGGGACAGGGGAGGGTACTGAAGCTTTCTTT	CASSAGTGEGTEAFF	TRBV5-1	-	TRBJ1-1	TRBD1
TGTGCCGCGGGACTCACGGATACGCAGTATTTT	CAAGLTDTQYF	TRBV3-1/TRBV3-2	-	TRBJ2-3	-